Listed below are T cell receptor beta chains from one sample, sequenced in a study of shared clonotypes between healthy human individuals. Produced via immunoSEQ multiplex PCR; TCRdb's table is partial and in-frame only. In the table there are roughly 2.4 million clones, roughly 95% of which are singletons. Sequencing used naive CD4+ T cells sorted from blood. These receptors were collected from a man aged 18-30 years in good health. The CDR3 runs from the conserved cysteine through the conserved F or W. The D gene is left open where the match is weak. Clone size is stated in some rows and not others, as once, few, many or a class when expanded.

.	.	TRBV10-3	TRBJ2-7	CAISGLVGYEQYF	TGTGCCATCAGTGGACTCGTTGGATACGAGCAGTACTTC
.	.	TRBV5-1	TRBJ2-2	CASSETANTGELFF	TGCGCCAGCAGTGAGACTGCGAACACCGGGGAGCTGTTTTTT
.	.	TRBV6-1	TRBJ2-7	CASSEAGIGYEQYF	TGTGCCAGCAGTGAAGCGGGGATTGGCTACGAGCAGTACTTC
.	.	TRBV5-1	TRBJ2-6	CASSTDVSSGANVLTF	TGCGCCAGCTCGACAGACGTAAGCTCTGGGGCCAACGTCCTGACTTTC
.	TRBD1	TRBV28	TRBJ1-6	CASTRNEQGASYSPLHF	TGTGCCAGCACCAGAAATGAACAGGGGGCTTCCTATTCACCCCTCCACTTT
once	TRBD2	TRBV4-1	TRBJ2-4	CASSQESGRADIQYF	TGCGCCAGCAGCCAAGAGAGCGGGAGGGCCGACATTCAGTACTTC
few	TRBD1	TRBV6-6	TRBJ1-6	CASSKDRGENSPLHF	TGTGCCAGCAGCAAGGACAGGGGCGAGAATTCACCCCTCCACTTT
.	.	TRBV25-1	TRBJ1-2	CASSDPNKGGYTF	TGTGCCAGCAGTGACCCTAATAAGGGAGGCTACACCTTC
.	TRBD2	TRBV5-4	TRBJ2-1	CASSLGGLAGTYNEQFF	TGTGCCAGCAGCTTGGGGGGACTAGCGGGAACCTACAATGAGCAGTTCTTC
.	TRBD1	TRBV2	TRBJ1-2	CASSSGTAVVYGYTF	TGTGCCAGCAGCTCAGGGACAGCCGTGGTCTATGGCTACACCTTC
.	TRBD1	TRBV18	TRBJ1-2	CASSPPPHTGGNGYTF	TGTGCCAGCTCACCACCCCCCCACACAGGGGGAAACGGCTACACCTTC
.	.	TRBV30	TRBJ1-2	CAWSEGAWGYTF	TGTGCCTGGAGTGAGGGTGCTTGGGGCTACACCTTC
.	TRBD1	TRBV11-2	TRBJ2-1	CASKSGTGSYNEQFF	TGTGCCAGCAAATCCGGGACAGGGTCCTACAATGAGCAGTTCTTC
once	TRBD1	TRBV2	TRBJ2-7	CASSPDRGAVGEQYF	TGTGCCAGCAGCCCCGACAGGGGCGCAGTAGGCGAGCAGTACTTC
.	.	TRBV7-2	TRBJ1-5	CASSLVPLNQPQHF	TGTGCCAGCAGCTTAGTTCCCCTGAATCAGCCCCAGCATTTT
.	.	TRBV10-3	TRBJ1-5	CAISESRTDNQPQHF	TGTGCCATCAGTGAGTCCCGGACAGACAATCAGCCCCAGCATTTT
.	TRBD1	TRBV5-1	TRBJ2-2	CASSLSPGTGATGELFF	TGCGCCAGCAGCTTAAGTCCCGGGACAGGTGCCACCGGGGAGCTGTTTTTT
.	TRBD1	TRBV7-2	TRBJ2-7	CASSLAPGQGAYEQYF	TGTGCCAGCAGCTTAGCCCCGGGACAGGGGGCCTACGAGCAGTACTTC
.	.	TRBV18	TRBJ2-2	CASSPGQNTGELFF	TGTGCCAGCTCACCAGGACAGAACACCGGGGAGCTGTTTTTT
.	TRBD1	TRBV2	TRBJ2-7	CASSPRDRDYEQYF	TGTGCCAGCAGCCCCCGGGACAGGGACTACGAGCAGTACTTC
few	.	TRBV10-1	TRBJ2-7	CASSEWRVGEQYF	TGCGCCAGCAGTGAATGGCGGGTGGGCGAGCAGTACTTC
.	.	TRBV28	TRBJ1-1	CATSEPAKAFF	TGTGCCACCTCTGAGCCTGCCAAAGCTTTCTTT
.	TRBD2	TRBV28	TRBJ2-3	CASSSGRGATDTQYF	TGTGCCAGCAGTTCGGGGCGGGGGGCCACAGATACGCAGTATTTT
.	TRBD2	TRBV4-2	TRBJ2-5	CASSQEGGLAGYQETQYF	TGTGCCAGCAGCCAAGAGGGTGGACTAGCGGGGTACCAAGAGACCCAGTACTTC
.	.	TRBV2	TRBJ1-5	CASSEADTAVGQPQHF	TGTGCCAGCAGCGAAGCTGACACGGCGGTTGGACAGCCCCAGCATTTT
.	.	TRBV9	TRBJ2-7	CASSGPGLEQYF	TGTGCCAGCAGCGGGCCCGGGCTTGAGCAGTACTTC
.	TRBD2	TRBV12-5	TRBJ2-7	CASGLTTSGSYEQYF	TGTGCTAGTGGTTTGACGACTAGCGGGAGTTACGAGCAGTACTTC
.	.	TRBV27	TRBJ2-3	CASSLSGAVTDTQYF	TGTGCCAGCAGTTTATCGGGAGCTGTCACAGATACGCAGTATTTT
.	.	TRBV30	TRBJ2-2	CAWRRQGGTGELFF	TGTGCCTGGAGACGACAAGGAGGGACCGGGGAGCTGTTTTTT
.	.	TRBV6-1	TRBJ2-1	CASSEAVGVGSSEQFF	TGTGCCAGCAGTGAAGCAGTCGGCGTGGGCTCCAGTGAGCAGTTCTTC
.	TRBD1	TRBV7-2	TRBJ2-7	CASSKRTGGYEQYF	TGTGCCAGCAGCAAAAGGACAGGGGGCTACGAGCAGTACTTC
.	TRBD1	TRBV27	TRBJ2-7	CASSLGQGAYEQYF	TGTGCCAGCAGTTTGGGACAGGGGGCCTACGAGCAGTACTTC